This entry lists 26 T cell receptor beta chains sequenced from one sample in a study of blood T cell repertoires in COVID-19. TCRdb's copy holds only in-frame clones and misses some; the assay was immunoSEQ multiplex PCR. The sample has over 200,000 clones; around 80% are singletons. The material sequenced was PBMCs or T cells enriched from blood (not recorded which). These receptors were collected from a middle-aged man who had recovered from COVID-19.

The rearrangement uses TRBV9 and TRBJ1-4, with D possibly matching TRBD1 (6 bases). Germline loops: CDR1 SGDLS, CDR2 YYNGEE. V lost 4 bases, J lost 3 bases, and 10 bases lay in between. The CDR3 loop spans 14 amino acids. As DNA, the CDR3 is TGTGCCAGCAGCTTACAGGGCGCTAATGAAAAACTGTTTTTT. Amino acids: CASSLQGANEKLFF.

The genes are TRBV6-5 and TRBJ2-5, with D perhaps TRBD1 (6 bases). Germline loops: CDR1 MNHEY, CDR2 SVGAGI. The CDR3 covers 15 residues. The ends were cut back, 0 bases at V and 0 bases at J, with 8 bases in the middle. This CDR3 reads CASSYSTGYQETQYF. The CDR3 region has the DNA TGTGCCAGCAGTTACTCAACAGGGTACCAAGAGACCCAGTACTTC.

The rearrangement links TRBV4-1 to TRBJ2-1, with 9 bases identical to TRBD2. This CDR3 spans 16 amino acids. Germline loops: CDR1 MGHRA, CDR2 YSYEKL. Trimming cost V 0 bases and J 7 bases; bases outside gene matches: 7. In DNA form, the CDR3 reads TGCGCCAGCAGCCAAGATGTAGCGGGAGTCTTAAATGAGCAGTTCTTC. It specifies CASSQDVAGVLNEQFF.

V is TRBV7-2 and J is TRBJ1-2; the D gene is possibly TRBD1 (6 bases). V was cut by 1 base and J by 5 bases, with 8 bases left in between. Looked up from germline, CDR1 is SGHTA and CDR2 is FQGNSA. CDR3 length: 13 amino acids. CDR3 in DNA: TGTGCCAGCAGCTTAGGCCAGGGGTATGGCTACACCTTC. As protein: CASSLGQGYGYTF.

The rearrangement joins TRBV30 to TRBJ2-7; 8 nucleotides match TRBD2. This CDR3 has 15 residues. Germline V gene data show CDR1 as GTSNPN and CDR2 as SVGIG (reference sequence). V lost 2 bases and J lost 7; bases outside the gene matches: 13. The CDR3 reads CAWSPPGLEMGEQYF. The CDR3 DNA sequence: TGTGCCTGGAGTCCCCCGGGACTAGAGATGGGGGAGCAGTACTTC.

The V call is TRBV19, the J call TRBJ1-3; no clear D gene. CDR3 length: 15 residues. V was shortened by 5 bases and J by 1 base, with 12 bases between the two germline ends. The germline V gene encodes CDR1 LNHDA and CDR2 SQIVND (reference sequence). The CDR3 loop is CASSPYAGSGNTIYF. CDR3 sequence (DNA): TGTGCCAGTAGTCCCTACGCAGGATCTGGAAACACCATATATTTT.

The V call is TRBV5-4, the J call TRBJ1-5, with TRBD1 as a possible D gene (6 bases). Germline values: CDR1 SGHNT, CDR2 YYREEE (reference sequence). The CDR3 totals 14 residues. The ends were cut back, 3 bases at V and 3 bases at J, with 10 bases in the middle. The CDR3 sequence is CASSWQGNNQPQHF. CDR3 sequence (DNA): TGTGCCAGCAGCTGGCAGGGGAACAATCAGCCCCAGCATTTT.

This CDR3 reads CASSQGVGRRNSPLHF. The CDR3 DNA follows: TGTGCCAGCAGCCAAGGGGTGGGGCGCCGTAATTCACCCCTCCACTTT. The chain joins TRBV4-2 to TRBJ1-6, with a weak D call TRBD1 (5 bases). Trimming shortened V by 1 base and J by 6 bases, and 13 bases separated the two germline ends. Germline V gene sequence: CDR1 LGHNA, CDR2 YNFKEQ. The CDR3 is made up of 16 amino acids.

The chain has TRBV5-1 and TRBJ1-3, with unresolved D. The CDR3 is 15 residues long. Germline V gene lookup returns CDR1 SGHRS and CDR2 YFSETQ. V gave up 5 bases and J gave up 0 bases, with 12 bases separating them. CDR3 coding DNA: TGCGCCAGCAGTTTCGGACTGCTCTCTGGAAACACCATATATTTT. It yields the protein CASSFGLLSGNTIYF.

The chain combines TRBV4-3 with TRBJ1-2; D might be TRBD1 (5 bases). Between the trimmed V and J ends, which lost 5 bases and 6 bases, there was a span of 19 bases. The CDR3 runs 15 residues. Looked up from germline, CDR1 is LGHNA and CDR2 is YSLEER. The CDR3 is CASSASLQGSHGYTF. Here the CDR3 DNA reads TGCGCCAGCAGCGCTTCGCTTCAGGGATCCCATGGCTACACCTTC.

The chain combines TRBV18 with TRBJ1-2; D not certain. Germline V lookup: CDR1 KGHSH, CDR2 LQKENI. V was pared by 6 bases and J by 2 bases, with 16 bases between. The CDR3 has 15 residues. This CDR3 reads CASSPETSGNYGYTF. The CDR3 coding sequence is TGTGCCAGCTCGCCAGAAACATCCGGGAACTATGGCTACACCTTC.

This clone showed up just once. CDR3 sequence reads: CSVEGGTEAFF. Written as DNA, the CDR3 is TGCAGCGTTGAGGGCGGGACTGAAGCTTTCTTT. This rearrangement joins TRBV29-1 to TRBJ1-1, with D unresolved. CDR3 size: 11 residues. Looked up from germline, CDR1 is SQVTM and CDR2 is ANQGSEA. The V and J ends lost 3 bases and 5 bases respectively, with 7 bases between them.

V is TRBV7-9 and J is TRBJ1-1, with 9 bases identical to TRBD1. The CDR3 covers 14 residues. Germline CDR1 reads SEHNR; CDR2 reads FQNEAQ (reference sequence). V trimming: 5 bases; J trimming: 4 bases; junction bases outside the gene matches: 5. Here the CDR3 DNA reads TGTGCCAGCAGCCCCCAACAGGGGGCCACTGAAGCTTTCTTT. This translates into CASSPQQGATEAFF.

The CDR3 region is CASNGQMGQPQHF. The CDR3 DNA reads as TGTGCCAGTAATGGGCAAATGGGTCAGCCCCAGCATTTT. The J gene is TRBJ1-5, the V gene TRBV2; D gene ambiguous. The length of the CDR3 is 13 residues. The V and J ends lost 9 bases and 6 bases respectively, with 15 bases between them. Germline CDR1 SNHLY, CDR2 FYNNEI.

The V gene is TRBV3-1 (or the pseudogene TRBV3-2), the J gene TRBJ2-7; TRBD2 might be the D (5 bases). Germline-derived CDR1 and CDR2 are LGHDT and YNNKEL (reference sequence). The CDR3 loop spans 15 amino acids. V gave up 1 base and J gave up 7 bases, with 17 bases separating them. The CDR3 nucleotides are TGTGCCAGCAGCCAAGGAGCGGTAAGGAGTGGGGAGCAGTACTTC. It encodes CASSQGAVRSGEQYF.

V is TRBV5-1 and J is TRBJ1-1, with unresolved D. The CDR3 is made up of 14 amino acids. With 5 bases removed from V and 5 bases from J, the gap between germline ends came to 16 bases. Germline CDR1 is SGHRS and CDR2 is YFSETQ. The CDR3 region has the DNA TGCGCCAGCAGAGGCTCACAGCAAAATACTGAAGCTTTCTTT. Its translation: CASRGSQQNTEAFF.

The genes are TRBV30 and TRBJ2-1; the match to TRBD2 covers 7 bases. Trimming removed 7 bases from V and 7 bases from J; junction bases left unmatched: 7. Germline assignment: CDR1 GTSNPN and CDR2 SVGIG (reference sequence). This CDR3 spans 12 amino acids. The CDR3: CASLGRGNEQFF. CDR3 nucleotide sequence: TGTGCCTCCCTTGGGAGGGGAAATGAGCAGTTCTTC.

The chain links TRBV6-2 or TRBV6-3 to TRBJ2-1; the match to TRBD2 covers 15 bases. Trimming at V came to 5 bases and at J to 8 bases, leaving 13 bases not matched to a gene. There are 18 residues in the CDR3. Germline-derived CDR1 and CDR2 are MNHEY and SVGEGT. Here the CDR3 DNA reads TGTGCCAGCAGTCCCTCTGGACTAGCGGGAGGGCCACGGGATGAGCAGTTCTTC. Its translation: CASSPSGLAGGPRDEQFF.

The chain recombines TRBV20-1 with TRBJ1-4; 12 nucleotides line up with TRBD1. The CDR3 sequence is 15 residues long. Germline CDR1 reads DFQATT; CDR2 reads SNEGSKA (reference sequence). V trimming: 3 bases; J trimming: 8 bases; junction bases outside the gene matches: 7. The CDR3 sequence is CSASPGQGAREKLFF. Written as DNA, the CDR3 is TGCAGTGCTAGTCCGGGACAGGGGGCTCGGGAAAAACTGTTTTTT.

V usage is TRBV7-8 and J usage is TRBJ1-5, with 8 bases that match TRBD1. The CDR3 sequence is 14 residues long. With 2 bases clipped from V and 7 bases from J, the junction kept 4 bases outside the gene matches. CDR1 SGHVS and CDR2 FQNEAQ come from the germline V gene. CDR3 sequence: CASSLNRGSQPQHF. The CDR3 nucleotides are TGTGCCAGCAGCTTAAACAGGGGGAGCCAGCCCCAGCATTTT.

CDR3 in DNA: TGCGCCAGCAGCTCTGGCAGGGGGTATGGTGGCTACACCTTC. Translating gives CASSSGRGYGGYTF. The rearrangement joins TRBV5-1 to TRBJ1-2, with 7 bases matching TRBD1. The CDR3 has 14 residues. V dropped 3 bases and J dropped 7; count of bases not matched to a gene: 9. Germline V CDR1 and CDR2: SGHRS, YFSETQ. The full variable domain, in which reference TRBV5-1 and TRBJ1-2 provide the parts outside the CDR3, is KAGVTQTPRYLIKTRGQQVTLSCSPISGHRSVSWYQQTPGQGLQFLFEYFSETQRNKGNFPGRFSGRQFSNSRSEMNVSTLELGDSALYLCASSSGRGYGGYTFGSGTRLTVV.

This sequence joins TRBV6-4 and TRBJ2-1; weak D call: TRBD1 (6 bases). V lost 0 bases and J 5 bases, leaving 11 bases between the germline ends. Per the germline V gene, CDR1 is MRHNA and CDR2 is SNTAGT. The CDR3 has 15 amino acids. In DNA form, the CDR3 reads TGTGCCAGCAGTGACTCGTGGGGACATAACAATGAGCAGTTCTTC. Translating it yields CASSDSWGHNNEQFF.

The chain's CDR3 is CAISEQTGTGRGANYGYTF. CDR3 coding DNA: TGTGCCATCAGTGAGCAGACAGGGACAGGGAGAGGGGCTAACTATGGCTACACCTTC. V usage is TRBV10-3 and J usage is TRBJ1-2; 9 bases are a match to TRBD1. V shed 2 bases and J 0 bases; nucleotides not matched to a gene: 13. CDR3 length: 19 amino acids. Germline V lookup: CDR1 ENHRY, CDR2 SYGVKD.

The V gene is TRBV20-1, the J gene TRBJ1-3; no clear D. V was trimmed by 3 bases and J by 2 bases, leaving 5 bases between them. The V gene's germline CDR1 is DFQATT and CDR2 SNEGSKA (reference sequence). The CDR3 loop spans 12 amino acids. This CDR3 is CSASTAGNTIYF. DNA for the CDR3: TGCAGTGCTAGTACAGCTGGAAACACCATATATTTT.

CDR3 nucleotides: TGTGCCAGCAGTTTTGGGCCAAGCAGCACTGAAGCTTTCTTT. As protein: CASSFGPSSTEAFF. The V and J genes are TRBV28 and TRBJ1-1; D call uncertain. The V gene lost 3 bases and the J gene lost 4 bases, with 12 bases spanning the gap. The CDR3 has 14 amino acids. The germline CDR1 and CDR2 sequences are MDHEN and SYDVKM.

The V gene is TRBV12-3 or TRBV12-4, the J gene TRBJ2-2, with D perhaps matching TRBD1 (6 bases). The CDR3 covers 13 residues. Trimming removed 5 bases from V and 7 bases from J, with 11 bases in between. Written as DNA, the CDR3 is TGTGCCAGCAGTCCCCAGGGGTACGGGGAGCTGTTTTTT. This gives the protein CASSPQGYGELFF.